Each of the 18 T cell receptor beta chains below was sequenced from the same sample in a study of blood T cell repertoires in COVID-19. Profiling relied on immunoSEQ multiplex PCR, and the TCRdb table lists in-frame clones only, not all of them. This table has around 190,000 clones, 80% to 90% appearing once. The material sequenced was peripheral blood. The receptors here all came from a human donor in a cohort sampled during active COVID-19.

This CDR3 reads CASTVGQGALGYTF. CDR3 DNA: TGTGCCAGTACGGTGGGGCAGGGGGCGCTCGGCTACACCTTC. This chain joins TRBV19 and TRBJ1-2; 8 positions match TRBD1. The germline CDR1 and CDR2 sequences are LNHDA and SQIVND (reference sequence). The ends lost 7 bases at V and 8 bases at J; junction bases unmatched: 12. This CDR3 spans 14 amino acids.

CDR3 protein: CASSMAGGGANVLTF. The DNA for the CDR3 is TGTGCCAGCAGCATGGCGGGTGGTGGGGCCAACGTCCTGACTTTC. The gene calls are TRBV7-8 and TRBJ2-6; D might be TRBD2 (5 bases). Trimming removed 5 bases at V and 3 bases at J, with 11 bases between. The CDR3 loop spans 15 amino acids. Per the germline V gene, CDR1 is SGHVS and CDR2 is FQNEAQ.

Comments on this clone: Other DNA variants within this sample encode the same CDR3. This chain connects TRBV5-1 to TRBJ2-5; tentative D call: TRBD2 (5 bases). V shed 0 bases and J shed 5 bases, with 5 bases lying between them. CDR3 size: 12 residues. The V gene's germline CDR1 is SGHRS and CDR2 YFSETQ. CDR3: CASSLAGETQYF. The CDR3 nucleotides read TGCGCCAGCAGCTTGGCGGGGGAGACCCAGTACTTC.

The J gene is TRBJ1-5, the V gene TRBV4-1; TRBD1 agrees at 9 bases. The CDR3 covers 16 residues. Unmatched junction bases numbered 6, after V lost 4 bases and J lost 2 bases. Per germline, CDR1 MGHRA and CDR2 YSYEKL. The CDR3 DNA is TGCGCCAGCAGCCCACAGGGGGCCAAGGGCAATCAGCCCCAGCATTTT. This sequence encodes CASSPQGAKGNQPQHF.

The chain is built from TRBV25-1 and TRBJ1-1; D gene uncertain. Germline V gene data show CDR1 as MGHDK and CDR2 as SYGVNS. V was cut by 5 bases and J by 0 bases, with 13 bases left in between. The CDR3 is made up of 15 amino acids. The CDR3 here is CASSPRQGMNTEAFF. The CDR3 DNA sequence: TGTGCCAGCAGTCCGAGGCAAGGTATGAACACTGAAGCTTTCTTT.

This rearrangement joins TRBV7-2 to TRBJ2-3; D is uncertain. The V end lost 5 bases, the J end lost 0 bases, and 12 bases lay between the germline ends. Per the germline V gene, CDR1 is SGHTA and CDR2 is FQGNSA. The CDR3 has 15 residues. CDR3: CASSQLEISTDTQYF. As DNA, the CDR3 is TGTGCCAGCAGCCAACTCGAGATAAGCACAGATACGCAGTATTTT.

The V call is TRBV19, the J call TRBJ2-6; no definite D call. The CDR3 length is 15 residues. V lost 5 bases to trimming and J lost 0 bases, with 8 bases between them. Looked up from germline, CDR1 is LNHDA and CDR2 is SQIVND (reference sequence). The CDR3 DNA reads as TGTGCCAGTAGTCAAGTGAGCTCTGGGGCCAACGTCCTGACTTTC. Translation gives CASSQVSSGANVLTF.

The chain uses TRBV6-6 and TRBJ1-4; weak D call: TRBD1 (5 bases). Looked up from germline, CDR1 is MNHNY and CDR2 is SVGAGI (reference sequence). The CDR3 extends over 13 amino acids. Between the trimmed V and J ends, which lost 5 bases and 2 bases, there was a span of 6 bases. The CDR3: CASSRQTNEKLFF. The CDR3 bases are TGTGCCAGCAGTCGACAGACTAATGAAAAACTGTTTTTT.

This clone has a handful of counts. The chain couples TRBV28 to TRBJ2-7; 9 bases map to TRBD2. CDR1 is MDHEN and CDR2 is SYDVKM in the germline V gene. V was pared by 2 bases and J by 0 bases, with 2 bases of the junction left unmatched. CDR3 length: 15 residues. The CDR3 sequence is CASSLGGRASYEQYF. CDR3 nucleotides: TGTGCCAGCAGTTTAGGCGGGAGGGCCTCCTACGAGCAGTACTTC.

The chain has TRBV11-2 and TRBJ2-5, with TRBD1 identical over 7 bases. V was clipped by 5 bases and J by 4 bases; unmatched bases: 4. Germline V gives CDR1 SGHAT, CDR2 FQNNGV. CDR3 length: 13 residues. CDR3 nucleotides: TGTGCCAGCAGCCCGGACAGGCCAGAGACCCAGTACTTC. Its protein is CASSPDRPETQYF.

The CDR3 nucleotides read TGTGCCAGCAGTCAAGGGGACAGGGAGAACACTGAAGCTTTCTTT. This codes for CASSQGDRENTEAFF. The chain has TRBV28 and TRBJ1-1; 9 bases align to TRBD1. V lost 5 bases and J lost 1; bases outside the gene matches: 5. The CDR3 contains 15 residues. Germline V CDR1 and CDR2: MDHEN, SYDVKM.

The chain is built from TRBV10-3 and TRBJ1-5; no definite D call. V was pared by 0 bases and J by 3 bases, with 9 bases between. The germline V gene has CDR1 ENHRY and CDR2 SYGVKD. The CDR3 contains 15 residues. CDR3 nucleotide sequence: TGTGCCATCAGTGAGTCTAACGGTAACAATCAGCCCCAGCATTTT. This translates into CAISESNGNNQPQHF.

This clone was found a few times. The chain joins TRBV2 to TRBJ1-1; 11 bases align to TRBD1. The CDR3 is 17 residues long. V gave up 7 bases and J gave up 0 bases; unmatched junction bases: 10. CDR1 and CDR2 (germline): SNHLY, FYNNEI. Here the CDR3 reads CASIERGQGGLNTEAFF. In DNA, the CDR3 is TGTGCCAGCATAGAAAGGGGACAGGGGGGTTTGAACACTGAAGCTTTCTTT.

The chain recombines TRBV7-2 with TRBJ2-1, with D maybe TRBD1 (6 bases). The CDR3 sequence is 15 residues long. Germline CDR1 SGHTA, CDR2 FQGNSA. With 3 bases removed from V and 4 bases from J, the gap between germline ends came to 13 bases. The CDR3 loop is CASSFSDRTYNEQFF. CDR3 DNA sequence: TGTGCCAGCAGCTTCTCGGACAGAACTTACAATGAGCAGTTCTTC. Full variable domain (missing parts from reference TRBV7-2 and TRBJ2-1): GAGVSQSPSNKVTEKGKDVELRCDPISGHTALYWYRQSLGQGLEFLIYFQGNSAPDKSGLPSDRFSAERTGGSVSTLTIQRTQQEDSAVYLCASSFSDRTYNEQFFGPGTRLTVL.

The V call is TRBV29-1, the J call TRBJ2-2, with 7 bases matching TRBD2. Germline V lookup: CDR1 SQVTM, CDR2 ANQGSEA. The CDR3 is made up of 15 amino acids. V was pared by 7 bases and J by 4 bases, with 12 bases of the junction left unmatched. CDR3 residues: CSAAPVGGSTGELFF. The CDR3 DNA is TGCAGCGCTGCCCCGGTGGGGGGGAGCACCGGGGAGCTGTTTTTT.

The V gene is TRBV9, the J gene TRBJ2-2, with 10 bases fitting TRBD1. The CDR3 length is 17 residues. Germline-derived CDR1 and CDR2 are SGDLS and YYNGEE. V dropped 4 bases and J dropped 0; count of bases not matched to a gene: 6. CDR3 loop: CASSPTGQGANTGELFF. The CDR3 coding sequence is TGTGCCAGCAGCCCTACCGGACAGGGGGCGAACACCGGGGAGCTGTTTTTT.

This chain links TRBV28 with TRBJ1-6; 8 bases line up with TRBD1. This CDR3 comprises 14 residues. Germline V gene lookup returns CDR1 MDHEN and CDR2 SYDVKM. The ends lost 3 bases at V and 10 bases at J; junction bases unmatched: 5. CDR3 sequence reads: CASSLERDRSPLHF. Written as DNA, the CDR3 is TGTGCCAGCAGTTTGGAACGGGACAGGTCACCCCTCCACTTT.

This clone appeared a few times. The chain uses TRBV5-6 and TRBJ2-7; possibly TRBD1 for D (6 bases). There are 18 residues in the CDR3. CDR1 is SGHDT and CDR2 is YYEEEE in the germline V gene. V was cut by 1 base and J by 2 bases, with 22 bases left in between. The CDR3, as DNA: TGTGCCAGCAGCTTGTTTGCCGGTTTGCCAGGGGCACCCTACGAGCAGTACTTC. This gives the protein CASSLFAGLPGAPYEQYF.